Described below is a single T cell receptor beta chain sequence and its context. A single record per CDR3 protein comes from TCRdb applying MiXCR to the reads. The table includes about 300,000 distinct CDR3 sequences, over 20% detected once. CDR3 size: 12 residues. Trimming took 4 bases from V and 4 from J, leaving 9 bases between them. Germline V gene sequence: CDR1 GTSNPN, CDR2 SVGIG (reference sequence). This sample was included in a study of T cell repertoires in cytomegalovirus infection. Study-level information: Matching HLA type, along with CMV infection, was indicated by public TCR beta signatures.

This TCR came from a human donor in good health (CMV status not recorded). Some clones in this sample may be carry-over from other donors' samples. The V and J genes are TRBV30 and TRBJ2-3; tentatively, D is TRBD2 (5 bases). Sequenced sample: PBMCs. The CDR3 loop is CAWNEGADTQYF. The DNA for the CDR3 is TGTGCCTGGAATGAGGGAGCAGATACGCAGTATTTT.